This TCR beta chain was recovered during a study of blood T cell repertoires in COVID-19. Study as a whole: Whether acute or convalescent, the COVID-19 samples came from the United States, Italy and Spain.

TCRdb's table, derived via immunoSEQ multiplex PCR, lists solely in-frame clones and lacks some. The table shows roughly 350,000 clones, with about 88% occurring only once. Germline V lookup: CDR1 PRHDT, CDR2 FYEKMQ (reference sequence). The CDR3 extends over 17 amino acids. V was shortened by 3 bases and J by 0 bases, with 18 bases between the two germline ends. The sequence derives from a woman in her 70s with COVID-19, enrolled during active disease. Sequenced: peripheral blood. The gene calls are TRBV13 and TRBJ2-7; TRBD2 might be the D (5 bases). For the CDR3, the DNA is TGTGCCAGCAGCTTTAACCCGGACTTGTCGAGCTCCTACGAGCAGTACTTC. Translation gives CASSFNPDLSSSYEQYF.